The rows below give T cell receptor beta chains drawn from one sample of a study of shared clonotypes between healthy human individuals. Libraries were prepared by immunoSEQ multiplex PCR; TCRdb keeps only in-frame clonotypes and omits some of them. This sample carries around 1,900,000 clones, 93% of them seen once, and the ten largest clones take 1.5% to 2%. Sequences were obtained from naive CD8+ T cells from PBMCs. The receptor source for this set is a man aged 18 to 35 in good health. Some clones in this sample may be carry-over from other donors' samples. CDR3s include the opening cysteine and the closing phenylalanine or tryptophan. Each record gives: J gene, V gene, D gene, clone size, CDR3 protein, CDR3 DNA. A D gene is named only where the DNA matches it firmly. The listing skips clone size in some rows; elsewhere it reads once, few, many or a size class.

TRBJ2-6 TRBV5-1 - once CASSVFGQPDVLTF TGCGCCAGCAGCGTTTTCGGACAGCCAGACGTCCTGACTTTC
TRBJ2-7 TRBV28 - - CASSLGDPYEQYF TGTGCCAGCAGTTTAGGAGACCCCTACGAGCAGTACTTC
TRBJ1-1 TRBV30 - - CAWRWRSNTEAFF TGTGCCTGGAGGTGGCGGTCGAACACTGAAGCTTTCTTT
TRBJ2-7 TRBV5-8 - - CASSLPGTTYEQYF TGTGCCAGCAGCTTGCCCGGGACAACCTACGAGCAGTACTTC
TRBJ2-3 TRBV7-9 TRBD1 - CASSLVGTAGTDTQYF TGTGCCAGCAGCTTAGTAGGGACAGCTGGCACAGATACGCAGTATTTT
TRBJ1-1 TRBV27 - - CASSLMGGGSVAEAFF TGTGCCAGCAGTTTAATGGGGGGCGGGTCAGTCGCTGAAGCTTTCTTT
TRBJ1-1 TRBV7-9 - - CASTPTFPGDPLNTEAFF TGTGCCAGCACCCCAACCTTTCCGGGGGATCCCTTGAACACTGAAGCTTTCTTT
TRBJ1-2 TRBV6-5 - - CASSIRDGGYGYTF TGTGCCAGCAGTATCCGGGACGGAGGTTATGGCTACACCTTC
TRBJ1-5 TRBV7-8 TRBD1 - CASSYPKGTGGNQPQHF TGTGCCAGCAGCTACCCGAAGGGGACAGGGGGCAATCAGCCCCAGCATTTT
TRBJ2-2 TRBV2 TRBD2 - CASTLPRTRNTGELFF TGTGCCAGCACCCTACCCCGGACTAGAAACACCGGGGAGCTGTTTTTT
TRBJ2-7 TRBV2 - - CASSEIWRDDPAGSDEQYF TGTGCCAGCAGTGAAATTTGGCGGGACGACCCCGCCGGCAGTGACGAGCAGTACTTC
TRBJ2-1 TRBV2 TRBD2 - CASSPGGRGEQFF TGTGCCAGCAGCCCGGGGGGGCGCGGTGAGCAGTTCTTC
TRBJ2-7 TRBV30 TRBD2 - CAWSLAGGRLYEQYF TGTGCCTGGAGTCTAGCGGGGGGGCGGCTCTACGAGCAGTACTTC
TRBJ2-1 TRBV19 TRBD1 once CASSINPEGTERYNEQFF TGTGCCAGTAGTATAAACCCTGAGGGGACAGAAAGATACAATGAGCAGTTCTTC
TRBJ1-5 TRBV28 - once CASSFQPNSNQPQHF TGTGCCAGCAGTTTTCAACCGAATAGCAATCAGCCCCAGCATTTT
TRBJ2-7 TRBV6-4 - - CASSGDRDTYSYEQYF TGTGCCAGCAGTGGCGACCGGGACACCTACTCCTACGAGCAGTACTTC
TRBJ2-7 TRBV6-1 TRBD1 - CASSGRDRTYEQYF TGTGCCAGCAGTGGCCGGGACAGAACCTACGAGCAGTACTTC
TRBJ1-1 TRBV27 - - CAPQRRRLLNTEAFF TGTGCCCCTCAGAGAAGGCGATTGTTGAACACTGAAGCTTTCTTT
TRBJ2-2 TRBV6-4 - - CASSDSFGPNTGELFF TGTGCCAGCAGTGACTCGTTCGGGCCTAACACCGGGGAGCTGTTTTTT
TRBJ1-2 TRBV19 - - CASSPEGLRYGYTF TGTGCCAGTAGCCCTGAAGGGCTGCGCTATGGCTACACCTTC
TRBJ1-3 TRBV7-9 - - CASSLLYREASGNTIYF TGTGCCAGCAGCTTACTTTACAGGGAAGCCTCTGGAAACACCATATATTTT
TRBJ2-7 TRBV2 TRBD2 - CASGLAGVGAGYEQYF TGTGCCAGCGGACTAGCGGGAGTAGGGGCAGGCTACGAGCAGTACTTC
TRBJ2-3 TRBV10-3 - - CAISVGESVADTQYF TGTGCCATCAGTGTAGGGGAGAGTGTGGCAGATACGCAGTATTTT
TRBJ2-7 TRBV19 TRBD1 - CASKFADRASYEQYF TGTGCCAGTAAATTCGCGGACAGGGCATCCTACGAGCAGTACTTC
TRBJ1-1 TRBV7-9 - - CASSHSREGAEAFF TGTGCCAGCAGCCATTCAAGGGAGGGCGCTGAAGCTTTCTTT
TRBJ1-1 TRBV14 - - CASRPRGTTEAFF TGTGCCAGCAGGCCAAGGGGTACTACTGAAGCTTTCTTT
TRBJ2-1 TRBV4-1 - - CASSLTLSSYNEQFF TGCGCCAGCAGCCTCACACTCAGCTCCTACAATGAGCAGTTCTTC
TRBJ2-5 TRBV19 TRBD2 - CASSIASGVWETQYF TGTGCCAGTAGTATAGCTAGCGGGGTCTGGGAGACCCAGTACTTC
TRBJ2-1 TRBV27 TRBD1 once CASNNRGQIYNEQFF TGTGCCAGCAACAATAGGGGGCAAATTTACAATGAGCAGTTCTTC
TRBJ2-7 TRBV7-6 - - CASGSLADEQYF TGTGCCAGCGGTAGCCTGGCGGACGAGCAGTACTTC
TRBJ1-1 TRBV27 - once CASGILGPNTEAFF TGTGCCAGCGGAATCTTGGGGCCGAACACTGAAGCTTTCTTT
TRBJ1-1 TRBV11-2 TRBD1 - CASSSTKQGARTEAFF TGTGCCAGCAGCTCCACAAAACAGGGGGCGCGAACTGAAGCTTTCTTT
TRBJ2-1 TRBV6-1 - - CASSQRGYGEQFF TGTGCCAGCAGTCAACGGGGATACGGTGAGCAGTTCTTC
TRBJ2-2 TRBV19 - - CASSMSGNTGELFF TGTGCCAGTAGTATGTCCGGGAACACCGGGGAGCTGTTTTTT
TRBJ1-2 TRBV19 - - CASRDWDVTYGYTF TGTGCCAGTAGGGATTGGGACGTGACCTATGGCTACACCTTC
TRBJ2-7 TRBV27 - - CASSLSGRSPYEQYF TGTGCCAGCAGTTTATCGGGGCGGAGCCCTTACGAGCAGTACTTC
TRBJ2-1 TRBV19 - - CASSPILDPAHEQFF TGTGCCAGTAGTCCAATCTTGGACCCGGCGCATGAGCAGTTCTTC
TRBJ2-1 TRBV4-3 TRBD2 - CASSQGGMGSYNEQFF TGCGCCAGCAGCCAGGGGGGGATGGGGTCCTACAATGAGCAGTTCTTC
TRBJ2-1 TRBV28 TRBD2 - CASSRSGSAGEQFF TGTGCCAGCAGCCGAAGCGGGAGTGCGGGTGAGCAGTTCTTC
TRBJ2-1 TRBV19 TRBD2 - CASTSGTSGDNEQFF TGTGCCAGTACCTCCGGGACTAGCGGAGACAATGAGCAGTTCTTC
TRBJ1-2 TRBV6-5 - - CASSDHRTAYGYTF TGTGCCAGCAGTGACCACAGGACAGCTTATGGCTACACCTTC
TRBJ1-1 TRBV7-9 TRBD1 - CASSLARSGQGSEAFF TGTGCCAGCAGCTTAGCGCGAAGTGGACAGGGATCTGAAGCTTTCTTT
TRBJ1-2 TRBV9 - - CASSYSLYGYTF TGTGCCAGCAGCTATAGTCTCTATGGCTACACCTTC
TRBJ1-5 TRBV19 - - CASNEYSNQPQHF TGTGCCAGTAACGAGTATAGCAATCAGCCCCAGCATTTT
TRBJ1-1 TRBV7-3 - - CASRQRAANTEAFF TGTGCCAGCAGACAGCGGGCGGCGAACACTGAAGCTTTCTTT
TRBJ1-2 TRBV27 TRBD1 - CASSYGTGYSYTF TGTGCCAGCAGCTATGGGACAGGATACAGCTACACCTTC
TRBJ1-1 TRBV2 - once CASTTAGGSEAFF TGTGCCAGCACAACAGCCGGGGGTTCTGAAGCTTTCTTT
TRBJ2-3 TRBV11-2 TRBD2 - CASSLGLAGITDTQYF TGTGCCAGCAGCTTAGGACTAGCGGGAATCACAGATACGCAGTATTTT
TRBJ2-1 TRBV9 - - CASSLDWSSYNEQFF TGTGCCAGCAGCCTGGACTGGAGCTCCTACAATGAGCAGTTCTTC
TRBJ1-1 TRBV5-1 TRBD1 once CASRPLYRDRGRAFF TGCGCCAGCAGACCATTGTACCGGGACAGGGGGCGAGCTTTCTTT
TRBJ2-3 TRBV4-2 - - CASSLSTGVGTDTQYF TGTGCCAGCAGCCTGAGCACGGGAGTCGGCACAGATACGCAGTATTTT
TRBJ2-1 TRBV7-6 - - CASSPSQRWEQFF TGTGCCAGCAGCCCCAGTCAACGTTGGGAGCAGTTCTTC
TRBJ1-2 TRBV6-5 - - CASSYSRGSKDGYTF TGTGCCAGCAGTTACTCCCGGGGGAGTAAGGATGGCTACACCTTC
TRBJ1-1 TRBV5-6 - - CASSQGTEAFF TGTGCCAGCAGTCAGGGGACTGAAGCTTTCTTT
TRBJ2-7 TRBV11-3 - - CASSPDQQYEQYF TGTGCCAGCAGCCCCGACCAACAGTACGAGCAGTACTTC
TRBJ1-2 TRBV4-3 TRBD1 - CASSQETDRGYGYTF TGCGCCAGCAGCCAAGAAACAGACAGGGGCTATGGCTACACCTTC
TRBJ2-6 TRBV7-9 - - CASSPPPGWGTTGANVLTF TGTGCCAGCAGCCCGCCCCCCGGGTGGGGGACGACTGGGGCCAACGTCCTGACTTTC
TRBJ1-5 TRBV28 - - CASIEGHSFNQPQHF TGTGCCAGCATTGAGGGACACTCTTTCAATCAGCCCCAGCATTTT
TRBJ1-3 TRBV28 - - CASSSSGFSGNTIYF TGTGCCAGCAGTTCCTCAGGATTCTCTGGAAACACCATATATTTT
TRBJ1-1 TRBV15 - - CATSRANPNTEAFF TGTGCCACCAGCAGAGCCAACCCCAACACTGAAGCTTTCTTT